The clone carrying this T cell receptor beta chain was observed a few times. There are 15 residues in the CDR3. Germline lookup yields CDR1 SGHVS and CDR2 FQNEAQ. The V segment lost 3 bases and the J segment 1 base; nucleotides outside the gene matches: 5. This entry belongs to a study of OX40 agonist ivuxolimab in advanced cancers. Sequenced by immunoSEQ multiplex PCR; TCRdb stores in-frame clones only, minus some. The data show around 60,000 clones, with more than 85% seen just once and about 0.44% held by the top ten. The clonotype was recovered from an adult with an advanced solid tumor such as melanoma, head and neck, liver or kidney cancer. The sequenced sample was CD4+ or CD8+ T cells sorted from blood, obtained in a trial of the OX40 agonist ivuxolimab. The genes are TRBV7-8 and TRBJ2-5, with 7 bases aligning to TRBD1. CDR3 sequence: CASSFLGTVQETQYF. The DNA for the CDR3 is TGTGCCAGCAGCTTTCTCGGGACAGTCCAAGAGACCCAGTACTTC.